Presented here are 21 T cell receptor beta chains from one specimen sequenced in a study of cytomegalovirus exposure and HLA in healthy donors (dated by TCRdb to the late 2010s). The library was obtained by the immunoSEQ multiplex PCR assay. This is the immuneACCESS table as TCRdb keeps it, with only in-frame sequences that have V and J called. A part of the clones is gone; compared with another copy, unresolved V genes explain less than half, and the rest is unexplained. This sample holds 260,000 or so clones; 85% to 90% were observed only once. The ten largest clones capture 2.6% of the sample. Sequenced: PBMCs. The receptor set was obtained from a man aged 18 to 30 in good health and CMV-seronegative.

The chain links TRBV7-9 to TRBJ1-6; 7 bases line up with TRBD1. This CDR3 is built from 12 residues. V was pared by 4 bases and J by 9 bases, with 0 bases of the junction left unmatched. CDR1 is SEHNR, CDR2 FQNEAQ, per germline (reference sequence). CDR3 sequence (DNA): TGTGCCAGCAGCTCAGGGGGTTCACCCCTCCACTTT. This encodes CASSSGGSPLHF.

The chain is built from TRBV7-2 and TRBJ2-2; 9 nucleotides align to TRBD1. V trimming: 11 bases; J trimming: 5 bases; junction bases outside the gene matches: 6. This CDR3 is 13 amino acids long. From germline, CDR1 is SGHTA and CDR2 FQGNSA. The DNA of the CDR3 is TGTGCCGGAGGGACAGGGTCGACCGGGGAGCTGTTTTTT. The encoded protein is CAGGTGSTGELFF.

J is TRBJ2-7 and V is TRBV19; D may be TRBD2 (6 bases). The germline gives CDR1 LNHDA, CDR2 SQIVND (reference sequence). Trimming stripped 6 bases from V and 1 base from J, with 10 bases between. The CDR3 covers 13 residues. The CDR3: CASSPGRSYEQYF. The CDR3 DNA is TGTGCCAGTAGCCCCGGGAGATCCTACGAGCAGTACTTC.

The J gene is TRBJ2-5, the V gene TRBV6-1; 7 nucleotides line up with TRBD2. Germline values: CDR1 MNHNS, CDR2 SASEGT. The CDR3 extends over 15 amino acids. V lost 4 bases, J lost 2 bases, and 7 bases stayed unmatched. CDR3 region: CASSGGGSRQETQYF. Written as DNA, the CDR3 is TGTGCCAGCAGTGGCGGCGGGAGTCGACAAGAGACCCAGTACTTC.

The chain couples TRBV27 to TRBJ2-1; 10 bases fit TRBD1. V lost 6 bases, J lost 5 bases, and 7 bases stayed unmatched. The CDR3 loop spans 15 amino acids. Germline V lookup: CDR1 MNHEY, CDR2 SMNVEV (reference sequence). CDR3 bases: TGTGCCAGCAGCTCGCCGGGACAGGGGAACAATGAGCAGTTCTTC. It encodes CASSSPGQGNNEQFF.

V gene TRBV14 combines with J gene TRBJ1-1, with 7 bases fitting TRBD1. Germline V lookup: CDR1 SGHDN, CDR2 FVKESK. Trimming removed 2 bases from V and 7 bases from J; junction bases left unmatched: 13. The length of the CDR3 is 16 residues. CDR3 coding DNA: TGTGCCAGCAGCCAAATAAGAACCGGGACAGAGGTTGAAGCTTTCTTT. It is translated as CASSQIRTGTEVEAFF.

The chain has TRBV7-6 and TRBJ2-7; a possible D gene is TRBD2 (5 bases). V was pared by 2 bases and J by 7 bases, with 21 bases between. Per the germline V gene, CDR1 is SGHVS and CDR2 is FNYEAQ. The CDR3 has 16 residues. The DNA for the CDR3 is TGTGCCAGCAGCTTACTTGCCAGTGGTCTAGCCCGTGAGCAGTACTTC. Translating it yields CASSLLASGLAREQYF.

The chain links TRBV15 to TRBJ2-2, with TRBD2 matching over 10 bases. This CDR3 has 15 residues. Germline values: CDR1 LNHNV, CDR2 YYDKDF (reference sequence). Trimming removed 6 bases from V and 6 bases from J; junction bases left unmatched: 7. The CDR3 region is CATRGALAGAGELFF. The DNA for the CDR3 is TGTGCCACCAGAGGGGCCCTAGCGGGAGCCGGGGAGCTGTTTTTT.

The chain has TRBV6-5 and TRBJ2-5; D remains unclear. Germline lookup yields CDR1 MNHEY and CDR2 SVGAGI. The CDR3 is 14 residues long. The ends were cut back, 4 bases at V and 0 bases at J, with 9 bases in the middle. In DNA, the CDR3 is TGTGCCAGCAGTTCCCCCTTGTACCAAGAGACCCAGTACTTC. It is translated as CASSSPLYQETQYF.

The chain recombines TRBV4-3 with TRBJ2-1; D unclear. CDR3 length: 17 amino acids. CDR1 and CDR2 (germline): LGHNA, YSLEER. V dropped 1 base and J dropped 7 bases, with 20 bases sitting between them. The DNA of the CDR3 is TGCGCCAGCAGCCAAGTGAAGTCCCCCCTTGTAGTGAATGAGCAGTTCTTC. This codes for CASSQVKSPLVVNEQFF.

This chain links TRBV5-4 with TRBJ2-5, with 9 bases that match TRBD2. The V gene's germline CDR1 is SGHNT and CDR2 YYREEE (reference sequence). This CDR3 spans 15 amino acids. Trimming took 1 base from V and 6 from J; bases not matched to a gene: 7. CDR3 in amino acids: CASSLPAGGPQTQYF. Here the CDR3 DNA reads TGTGCCAGCAGCTTGCCGGCGGGGGGGCCCCAGACCCAGTACTTC.

The genes are TRBV9 and TRBJ2-2; 11 bases agree with TRBD2. The CDR3 spans 16 residues. CDR1 is SGDLS, CDR2 YYNGEE, per germline. The V gene end was trimmed by 3 bases and the J gene end by 4 bases; junction bases not matched to a gene: 5. CDR3 region: CASSGPGTSGTGELFF. CDR3 DNA: TGTGCCAGCAGCGGACCCGGGACTAGCGGCACCGGGGAGCTGTTTTTT. Combining the CDR3 with reference TRBV9 and TRBJ2-2 gives the whole variable domain DSGVTQTPKHLITATGQRVTLRCSPRSGDLSVYWYQQSLDQGLQFLIQYYNGEERAKGNILERFSAQQFPDLHSELNLSSLELGDSALYFCASSGPGTSGTGELFFGEGSRLTVL.

The gene calls are TRBV2 and TRBJ1-2; TRBD1 aligns across 8 bases. This CDR3 comprises 14 residues. The V gene's germline CDR1 is SNHLY and CDR2 FYNNEI. J gave up 14 bases and V 2 bases, and 13 bases lay outside the gene matches. CDR3 nucleotide sequence: TGTGCCAGCAGTGAAATATCAGGGGGCGCGATGAGAACCTTC. Protein product: CASSEISGGAMRTF.

This clone has just one count. This rearrangement joins TRBV9 to TRBJ2-2; D ambiguous. Between the trimmed V and J ends, which lost 0 bases and 4 bases, there was a span of 4 bases. This CDR3 region has 13 residues. From germline, CDR1 is SGDLS and CDR2 YYNGEE. The CDR3 reads CASSVESTGELFF. CDR3 sequence (DNA): TGTGCCAGCAGCGTAGAGAGCACCGGGGAGCTGTTTTTT.

The V and J genes are TRBV7-2 and TRBJ2-3; unclear D gene. The CDR3 is made up of 15 amino acids. Germline V lookup: CDR1 SGHTA, CDR2 FQGNSA. V dropped 1 base and J dropped 3 bases, with 11 bases sitting between them. The CDR3 reads CASSLVKTATDTQYF. CDR3 nucleotides: TGTGCCAGCAGCTTAGTAAAGACTGCGACAGATACGCAGTATTTT.

V and J are TRBV4-3 and TRBJ2-7; D uncertain. Germline CDR1 is LGHNA and CDR2 is YSLEER. This CDR3 is built from 14 residues. Trimming left V 0 bases short and J 3 bases short, with 9 bases between. The CDR3 bases are TGCGCCAGCAGCCAAGAGGTAGCCAGCTACGAGCAGTACTTC. It codes for CASSQEVASYEQYF.

J is TRBJ2-3 and V is TRBV19; 10 positions match TRBD1. The CDR3 is 14 amino acids. V lost 5 bases to trimming and J lost 3 bases; unmatched junction nucleotides: 2. Germline loops: CDR1 LNHDA, CDR2 SQIVND (reference sequence). Here the CDR3 DNA reads TGTGCCAGTAGTCGGGACAGGGGAACAGATACGCAGTATTTT. Its translation is CASSRDRGTDTQYF.

The chain carries TRBV19 and TRBJ1-4, with 7 bases lining up with TRBD1. Trimming took 4 bases from V and 5 from J; bases not matched to a gene: 4. CDR3 length: 14 amino acids. CDR1 is LNHDA, CDR2 SQIVND, per germline (reference sequence). The CDR3 loop reads CASSTPGQNEKLFF. The DNA of the CDR3 is TGTGCCAGTAGTACCCCGGGACAGAATGAAAAACTGTTTTTT.

This clone was detected many times. The genes are TRBV28 and TRBJ1-2; D is unclear. CDR3 size: 12 residues. V dropped 7 bases and J dropped 4 bases, with 10 bases sitting between them. The germline V gene encodes CDR1 MDHEN and CDR2 SYDVKM. This chain's CDR3 is CASTDGLYGYTF. DNA of the CDR3: TGTGCCAGCACTGACGGACTCTATGGCTACACCTTC.

The chain combines TRBV5-6 with TRBJ1-2, with TRBD1 identical over 9 bases. Per the germline V gene, CDR1 is SGHDT and CDR2 is YYEEEE. V was pared by 0 bases and J by 4 bases, with 10 bases of the junction left unmatched. The CDR3 has 17 residues. This CDR3 is CASSLVVGQGVAYGYTF. The CDR3 DNA reads as TGTGCCAGCAGCTTGGTGGTGGGACAGGGTGTTGCCTATGGCTACACCTTC.

CDR3 DNA sequence: TGCGCCAGCAGCCAAGAGATAGGGGTACACGAGCAGTACTTC. Protein: CASSQEIGVHEQYF. J is TRBJ2-7 and V is TRBV4-3, with D perhaps TRBD1 (5 bases). Trimming removed 0 bases from V and 5 bases from J, with 11 bases in between. The germline gives CDR1 LGHNA, CDR2 YSLEER. The CDR3 covers 14 residues.